The 2 T cell receptor beta chains below all came from one sample that was sequenced in a study of T cell responses to AZD1222 COVID-19 vaccine. TCRdb keeps only in-frame clones here, not all; method: immunoSEQ multiplex PCR. The repertoire consists of 74,000 or so clones, with around 84% occurring once and the leading ten covering approximately 22%. This sample comprised peripheral blood, obtained on day 0 of AZD1222 vaccination. All receptors come from an adult in good health.

This chain joins TRBV5-6 and TRBJ2-7, with 7 bases that match TRBD2. CDR1 SGHDT and CDR2 YYEEEE come from the germline V gene. The CDR3 consists of 14 residues. The V and J ends lost 4 bases and 5 bases, in that order; junction bases with no gene match: 9. CDR3 amino acids: CASSPGLVIHEQYF. CDR3 bases: TGTGCCAGCAGCCCCGGACTAGTTATCCACGAGCAGTACTTC.

The chain joins TRBV15 to TRBJ1-3, with 7 nucleotides matching TRBD1. Germline V CDR1 and CDR2: LNHNV, YYDKDF (reference sequence). The V and J ends lost 0 bases and 4 bases, in that order; junction bases with no gene match: 6. The CDR3 sequence is 16 residues long. The CDR3 loop is CATSRDKGAGGNTIYF. CDR3 DNA: TGTGCCACCAGCAGAGATAAGGGGGCGGGAGGAAACACCATATATTTT.